This note documents a single TCR beta chain sequence. Its antigen is not known. This entry comes from a study of Ad26.COV2.S vaccination and SARS-CoV-2 variants. Study-wide background: Donor was in the COV1001 Ad26.COV2.S trial arm. Once, or twice with 56 days between doses, Ad26.COV2.S was given intramuscularly. Study-wide results and limits: Comparability of non-spike TCR breadth was observed across vaccine and placebo recipients.

The CDR3 runs to 13 residues. Germline CDR1 reads KGHSH; CDR2 reads LQKENI. Between the trimmed V and J ends, which lost 6 bases and 4 bases, there was a span of 10 bases. Using immunoSEQ multiplex PCR, the repertoire was profiled, and TCRdb retains in-frame clones only, with some absent. Of 300,000 to 400,000 clones in the sample, around 84% were seen once. Treatment: about 20 received Ad26.COV2.S at low or high dose, single or two shots; roughly five received placebo; per-sample allocation not given. Samples were taken on day 63 after the first vaccine or placebo injection. The receptor was isolated from a person aged 18-65 years who received the Ad26.COV2.S COVID-19 vaccine or a placebo. This rearrangement joins TRBV18 to TRBJ2-1, with a weak D call TRBD2 (5 bases). Specimen: peripheral blood, collected in a trial of Ad26.COV2.S vaccine versus placebo. CDR3 in amino acids: CASSLRGYNEQFF. CDR3 nucleotide sequence: TGTGCCAGCTCCCTCCGAGGGTACAATGAGCAGTTCTTC. Variable domain in full (rest from reference TRBV18 and TRBJ2-1): NAGVMQNPRHLVRRRGQEARLRCSPMKGHSHVYWYRQLPEEGLKFMVYLQKENIIDESGMPKERFSAEFPKEGPSILRIQQVVRGDSAAYFCASSLRGYNEQFFGPGTRLTVL.